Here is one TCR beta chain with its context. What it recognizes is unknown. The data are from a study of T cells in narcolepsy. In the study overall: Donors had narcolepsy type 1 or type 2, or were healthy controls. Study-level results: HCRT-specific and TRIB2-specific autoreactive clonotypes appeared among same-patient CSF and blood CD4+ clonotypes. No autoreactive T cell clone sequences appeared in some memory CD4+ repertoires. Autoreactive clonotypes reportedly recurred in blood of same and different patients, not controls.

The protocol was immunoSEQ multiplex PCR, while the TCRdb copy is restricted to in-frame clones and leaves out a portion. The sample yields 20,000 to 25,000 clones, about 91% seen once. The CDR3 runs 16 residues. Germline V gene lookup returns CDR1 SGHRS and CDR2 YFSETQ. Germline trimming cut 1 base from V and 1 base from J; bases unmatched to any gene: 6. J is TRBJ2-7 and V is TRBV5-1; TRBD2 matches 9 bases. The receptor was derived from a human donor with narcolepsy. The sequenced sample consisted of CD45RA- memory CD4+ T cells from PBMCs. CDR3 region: CASSLTSGLRSYEQYF. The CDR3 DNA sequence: TGCGCCAGCAGCTTGACTAGCGGGTTACGATCCTACGAGCAGTACTTC. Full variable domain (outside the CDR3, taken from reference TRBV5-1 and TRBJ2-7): KAGVTQTPRYLIKTRGQQVTLSCSPISGHRSVSWYQQTPGQGLQFLFEYFSETQRNKGNFPGRFSGRQFSNSRSEMNVSTLELGDSALYLCASSLTSGLRSYEQYFGPGTRLTVT.